Presented here are 30 T cell receptor beta chains from one specimen sequenced in a study of T cells after yellow fever vaccination (dated by TCRdb to about 2019). The sample's treatment or condition label is to be understood as: live attenuated yellow fever vaccine strain. Receptor amplification or capture employed 5' RACE. These reads were obtained on an Illumina HiSeq 2500. TCRdb's own reprocessing of the public reads used fastp at Q25 and MiXCR and kept productive beta chains. Every CDR3 protein is listed once, alongside the most common genes and DNA of its rows. A total of 400,000 to 650,000 distinct CDR3 sequences appear in this sample, 20% to 25% of them only once. The top ten hold about 17% of the sample. Here the sequenced sample was PBMCs, taken about 21 days after the first yellow fever vaccination. Receptors were obtained from a man aged 18 to 35 who received the YFV17D yellow fever vaccine.

V usage is TRBV7-2 and J usage is TRBJ2-5; 12 nucleotides match TRBD2. V shed 5 bases and J 2 bases; nucleotides not matched to a gene: 3. In germline, CDR1 is SGHTA, CDR2 FQGNSA. The CDR3 has 15 amino acids. The CDR3, as DNA: TGTGCCAGCAGCATGCTAGCGGGGGGGCAAGAGACCCAGTACTTC. Translating gives CASSMLAGGQETQYF.

This clonotype showed up many times. The chain recombines TRBV7-2 with TRBJ2-7, with TRBD2 matching over 11 bases. The CDR3 spans 13 residues. Germline values: CDR1 SGHTA, CDR2 FQGNSA. V lost 7 bases to trimming and J lost 5 bases; unmatched junction nucleotides: 4. The chain's CDR3 is CASNIAGGHEQYV. The CDR3 nucleotides are TGTGCCAGCAACATAGCGGGGGGGCACGAGCAGTACGTC.

This clonotype was counted only a few times. This chain uses TRBV5-5 with TRBJ1-2; D is undetermined. In germline, CDR1 is SGHKS, CDR2 YYEKEE (reference sequence). The CDR3 loop spans 14 amino acids. Trimming took off 0 bases at V and 4 bases at J, with 10 bases between the two ends. As DNA, the CDR3 is TGTGCCAGCAGCTTGGTCCAGGAACCCTATGGCTACACCTTC. Translated, it gives CASSLVQEPYGYTF.

J is TRBJ1-2 and V is TRBV11-2; no clear D gene. V lost 1 base to trimming and J lost 2 bases, with 11 bases between them. The CDR3 consists of 15 residues. The germline V gene has CDR1 SGHAT and CDR2 FQNNGV. The DNA of the CDR3 is TGTGCCAGCAGCTTAGTGATAGGGTTAAACTATGGCTACACCTTC. It translates to CASSLVIGLNYGYTF.

The chain combines TRBV29-1 with TRBJ2-5; 7 nucleotides line up with TRBD1. Trimming removed 5 bases from V and 5 bases from J; junction bases left unmatched: 8. Germline loops: CDR1 SQVTM, CDR2 ANQGSEA. The length of the CDR3 is 13 residues. In nucleotides, the CDR3 is TGCAGCGTTCGAGGGGGCTATCAGGAGACCCAGTACTTC. Protein product: CSVRGGYQETQYF.

This sequence joins TRBV4-1 and TRBJ2-3, with 12 bases matching TRBD1. Looked up from germline, CDR1 is MGHRA and CDR2 is YSYEKL. J gave up 8 bases and V 1 base, and 7 bases lay outside the gene matches. The CDR3 extends over 16 amino acids. CDR3 sequence reads: CASSQAGTGGLGTQYF. In DNA form, the CDR3 reads TGCGCCAGCAGCCAAGCCGGGACAGGGGGCTTAGGTACGCAGTATTTT.

This clonotype was picked up a small number of times. The chain links TRBV29-1 to TRBJ1-5; D remains unclear. CDR3 length equals 12 residues. Trimming removed 6 bases from V and 5 bases from J, with 11 bases in between. The germline V gene encodes CDR1 SQVTM and CDR2 ANQGSEA. The CDR3 loop reads CSVGKPDQPQHF. CDR3 in DNA: TGCAGCGTAGGGAAGCCGGATCAGCCCCAGCATTTT.

V gene TRBV5-6 combines with J gene TRBJ2-1; D unresolved. This CDR3 is 11 amino acids long. V was trimmed by 4 bases and J by 8 bases, leaving 7 bases between them. Germline V gene lookup returns CDR1 SGHDT and CDR2 YYEEEE. DNA of the CDR3: TGTGCCAGCAGCCAATATGATGAGCAGTTCTTC. Its translation is CASSQYDEQFF.

The V and J genes are TRBV25-1 and TRBJ1-6; 7 nucleotides agree with TRBD1. Germline lookup yields CDR1 MGHDK and CDR2 SYGVNS. This CDR3 is 15 amino acids long. V shed 5 bases and J 4 bases; nucleotides not matched to a gene: 5. DNA of the CDR3: TGTGCCAGCAGTTTACCGGGACAGTATAATTCACCCCTCCACTTT. Its protein product is CASSLPGQYNSPLHF. Using reference TRBV25-1 and TRBJ1-6 for the parts outside the CDR3, the full variable domain is EADIYQTPRYLVIGTGKKITLECSQTMGHDKMYWYQQDPGMELHLIHYSYGVNSTEKGDLSSESTVSRIRTEHFPLTLESARPSHTSQYLCASSLPGQYNSPLHFGNGTRLTVT.

The CDR3 nucleotides are TGCAGTGCAGCCGGGGCCCTTACCGGGGAGCTGTTTTTT. Translated, it gives CSAAGALTGELFF. This chain connects TRBV29-1 to TRBJ2-2; the D call may be TRBD1 or TRBD2 (5 bases each). The CDR3 spans 13 residues. Germline CDR1 is SQVTM and CDR2 is ANQGSEA.

A few counts support this clonotype. The rearrangement uses TRBV7-2 and TRBJ2-1, with D tentatively TRBD1 (7 bases). Per germline, CDR1 SGHTA and CDR2 FQGNSA. Trimming took 5 bases from V and 5 from J, leaving 19 bases between them. The CDR3 loop spans 16 amino acids. The CDR3 coding sequence is TGTGCCAGCAGCCCCTCAGGGGGGTCGGGGGACAATGAGCAGTTCTTC. It specifies CASSPSGGSGDNEQFF.

The chain couples TRBV30 to TRBJ1-4; no firm D call. With 3 bases removed from V and 6 bases from J, the gap between germline ends came to 11 bases. There are 13 residues in the CDR3. From germline, CDR1 is GTSNPN and CDR2 SVGIG (reference sequence). For the CDR3, the DNA is TGTGCCTGGAGCCGTCGGGCTGATGAAAAACTGTTTTTT. Translated: CAWSRRADEKLFF.

On this clonotype itself: One end of the junction varies from germline; a read error may be responsible. V usage is TRBV7-2 and J usage is TRBJ1-1, with 10 bases that match TRBD1. This CDR3 is built from 14 residues. Germline CDR1 SGHTA, CDR2 FQGNSA. The CDR3, as DNA: TGTGCCAGCAGCGCCATTGGGACAGGGGCTCCTCATTCTTTT. It translates to CASSAIGTGAPHSF.

In its sample, this clonotype was seen a few times. This sequence joins TRBV11-1 and TRBJ1-4; no clear D gene. Trimming pared 5 bases from V and 9 bases from J, leaving 16 bases between. CDR3 length equals 14 residues. Germline CDR1 reads SGHAT; CDR2 reads FQDESV (reference sequence). The CDR3 region has the DNA TGTGCCAGCAGCGAAGAACGGCCTTCGCAAAAACTGTTTTTT. It encodes CASSEERPSQKLFF.

There are a few counts of this clonotype. The chain combines TRBV7-9 with TRBJ2-3; D is possibly TRBD1 (5 bases). V lost 4 bases, J lost 0 bases, and 11 bases lay in between. The CDR3 runs to 15 residues. Germline lookup yields CDR1 SEHNR and CDR2 FQNEAQ (reference sequence). The CDR3 region has the DNA TGTGCCAGCAGCTCCATGGACATTAGCACAGATACGCAGTATTTT. It translates to CASSSMDISTDTQYF.

J is TRBJ2-1 and V is TRBV7-9, with no clear D. This CDR3 has 17 residues. V lost 5 bases and J lost 4, with 21 bases in between. Germline lookup yields CDR1 SEHNR and CDR2 FQNEAQ (reference sequence). The CDR3 DNA follows: TGTGCCAGCAGCCCCTCCCTGGGCACCGAGTCGTACAATGAGCAGTTCTTC. Translated, it gives CASSPSLGTESYNEQFF.

This clonotype has only a few counts. The gene calls are TRBV27 and TRBJ2-6; a possible D gene is TRBD1 (5 bases). The CDR3 contains 16 residues. V was cut by 8 bases and J by 0 bases, with 14 bases left in between. The germline gives CDR1 MNHEY, CDR2 SMNVEV (reference sequence). The chain's CDR3 is CASRLQASSGANVLTF. CDR3 nucleotide sequence: TGTGCCAGCCGCTTACAGGCGTCCTCTGGGGCCAACGTCCTGACTTTC.

This sequence joins TRBV5-1 and TRBJ2-2, with no clear D. Trimming took off 9 bases at V and 4 bases at J, with 16 bases between the two ends. CDR3 length: 14 amino acids. The germline V gene has CDR1 SGHRS and CDR2 YFSETQ. CDR3 amino acids: CATERDPSTGELFF. The CDR3 nucleotides read TGCGCCACAGAAAGGGATCCGAGCACCGGGGAGCTGTTTTTT.

The V call is TRBV9, the J call TRBJ1-2, with a weak D call TRBD1 (6 bases). CDR3 length: 14 amino acids. Trimming left V 3 bases short and J 4 bases short, with 13 bases between. The germline gives CDR1 SGDLS, CDR2 YYNGEE. As DNA, the CDR3 is TGTGCCAGCAGCGGGACCACAGGGAGCTATGGCTACACCTTC. Amino acid sequence: CASSGTTGSYGYTF.

This clonotype was observed a few times. The chain is built from TRBV4-3 and TRBJ1-1; TRBD1 is a possible D gene (5 bases). Trimming took 0 bases from V and 0 from J, leaving 17 bases between them. Germline V gives CDR1 LGHNA, CDR2 YSLEER. CDR3 length equals 18 residues. The CDR3 loop is CASSQDPGGVSMNTEAFF. CDR3 coding DNA: TGCGCCAGCAGCCAAGATCCTGGGGGGGTTTCCATGAACACTGAAGCTTTCTTT.

J is TRBJ2-1 and V is TRBV20-1, with 11 nucleotides matching TRBD2. Trimming removed 4 bases from V and 8 bases from J; junction bases left unmatched: 10. The CDR3 is 15 amino acids. The germline V gene encodes CDR1 DFQATT and CDR2 SNEGSKA (reference sequence). CDR3 sequence (DNA): TGCAGTGCTAACGACAGACTAGCGGGGAGCGATGAGCAGTTCTTC. It codes for CSANDRLAGSDEQFF.

This clonotype appeared a few times. The CDR3 DNA sequence: TGTGCCAGCTCACCCGACAGGGGTGGAAACACCATATATTTT. Translating it yields CASSPDRGGNTIYF. The chain uses TRBV18 and TRBJ1-3; 8 bases map to TRBD1. The V gene end was trimmed by 3 bases and the J gene end by 3 bases; junction bases not matched to a gene: 1. Germline V gives CDR1 KGHSH, CDR2 LQKENI. CDR3 size: 14 residues.

The chain links TRBV5-4 to TRBJ2-5; the D gene is possibly TRBD1 (5 bases). The CDR3 has 12 residues. Germline loops: CDR1 SGHNT, CDR2 YYREEE (reference sequence). Trimming left V 2 bases short and J 5 bases short, with 7 bases between. The CDR3 here is CASSLGVETQYF. The CDR3 coding sequence is TGTGCCAGCAGCTTAGGGGTGGAGACCCAGTACTTC.

This clonotype was observed a handful of times. This chain uses TRBV5-1 with TRBJ2-2; D is possibly TRBD1 or TRBD2 (5 bases each). There are 16 residues in the CDR3. Germline V gives CDR1 SGHRS, CDR2 YFSETQ. Trimming cost V 4 bases and J 0 bases, with 13 bases left between them. The chain's CDR3 is CASSIRDAANTGELFF. In nucleotides, the CDR3 is TGCGCCAGCAGCATCCGGGACGCCGCGAACACCGGGGAGCTGTTTTTT. Based on the CDR3 plus reference TRBV5-1 and TRBJ2-2, the full variable domain is KAGVTQTPRYLIKTRGQQVTLSCSPISGHRSVSWYQQTPGQGLQFLFEYFSETQRNKGNFPGRFSGRQFSNSRSEMNVSTLELGDSALYLCASSIRDAANTGELFFGEGSRLTVL.

The chain has TRBV10-3 and TRBJ2-3; TRBD1 is a possible D gene (6 bases). V was cut by 6 bases and J by 3 bases, with 13 bases left in between. The germline CDR1 and CDR2 sequences are ENHRY and SYGVKD. The CDR3 contains 14 residues. CDR3 sequence reads: CAIRTGHLTDTQYF. DNA of the CDR3: TGTGCCATCAGGACGGGACACCTGACAGATACGCAGTATTTT.

The chain uses TRBV5-5 and TRBJ2-3; D is tentatively TRBD1 or TRBD2 (5 bases each). The CDR3 covers 15 residues. Germline V gene lookup returns CDR1 SGHKS and CDR2 YYEKEE (reference sequence). Trimming stripped 2 bases from V and 6 bases from J, with 16 bases between. CDR3 protein: CASSLGTAKLDTQYF. CDR3 DNA sequence: TGTGCCAGCAGCTTAGGGACGGCTAAGCTGGATACGCAGTATTTT.

V gene TRBV14 combines with J gene TRBJ1-1; no firm D call. This CDR3 has 14 amino acids. Looked up from germline, CDR1 is SGHDN and CDR2 is FVKESK. Trimming cost V 0 bases and J 2 bases, with 7 bases left between them. This chain's CDR3 is CASSQEPLNTEAFF. The CDR3 coding sequence is TGTGCCAGCAGCCAAGAACCCCTTAACACTGAAGCTTTCTTT.

This clonotype was found a few times. This rearrangement joins TRBV7-6 to TRBJ2-5; D may be TRBD1 (6 bases). The germline V and J ends were trimmed by 0 bases and 5 bases, with 10 bases remaining between them. Germline-derived CDR1 and CDR2 are SGHVS and FNYEAQ. This CDR3 is built from 14 residues. CDR3 bases: TGTGCCAGCAGCTTAGCCTGGGACATGGAGACCCAGTACTTC. Its protein product is CASSLAWDMETQYF.

The chain employs TRBV6-1 and TRBJ1-2, with D perhaps matching TRBD1 (5 bases). The germline CDR1 and CDR2 sequences are MNHNS and SASEGT. This CDR3 region has 15 residues. V was pared by 7 bases and J by 3 bases, with 18 bases between. CDR3 coding DNA: TGTGCCAGCACCCCGGGGGGGGTTGGGTACTATGGCTACACCTTC. This encodes CASTPGGVGYYGYTF.

In its sample, this clonotype was seen a few times. The genes are TRBV6-5 and TRBJ1-2; D is uncertain. The germline V and J ends were trimmed by 5 bases and 0 bases, with 13 bases remaining between them. Germline assignment: CDR1 MNHEY and CDR2 SVGAGI. CDR3 length equals 15 residues. CDR3 nucleotide sequence: TGTGCCAGCAGTCTCGGCTCGGGCACTAACTATGGCTACACCTTC. Translating gives CASSLGSGTNYGYTF.